This record looks at one TCR beta chain sequence and its context. This sample is part of a study of blood T cell repertoires in COVID-19. Study as a whole: Samples taken during acute and convalescent COVID-19 were collected in the United States, Italy and Spain.

The V gene's germline CDR1 is GTSNPN and CDR2 SVGIG (reference sequence). The CDR3 extends over 15 amino acids. Trimming pared 4 bases from V and 8 bases from J, leaving 20 bases between. Authors' methods: Nucleated cell counts were estimated from reference gene primer amplification. Here immunoSEQ multiplex PCR was the method, and the copy in TCRdb shows in-frame clones only, minus some. V, J and clone size derive from that table, while D and trimming were established from the DNA sequence. The sample lists 450,000 to 500,000 clones, approximately 85% occurring once. Sequences were obtained from peripheral blood. The rearrangement uses TRBV30 and TRBJ2-2, with D perhaps matching TRBD2 (5 bases). This receptor was taken from a human donor in a cohort sampled during active COVID-19. CDR3 nucleotide sequence: TGTGCCTGGATACGAAGCGGAGCAAACCTTGGGGAGCTGTTTTTT. The encoded protein is CAWIRSGANLGELFF.